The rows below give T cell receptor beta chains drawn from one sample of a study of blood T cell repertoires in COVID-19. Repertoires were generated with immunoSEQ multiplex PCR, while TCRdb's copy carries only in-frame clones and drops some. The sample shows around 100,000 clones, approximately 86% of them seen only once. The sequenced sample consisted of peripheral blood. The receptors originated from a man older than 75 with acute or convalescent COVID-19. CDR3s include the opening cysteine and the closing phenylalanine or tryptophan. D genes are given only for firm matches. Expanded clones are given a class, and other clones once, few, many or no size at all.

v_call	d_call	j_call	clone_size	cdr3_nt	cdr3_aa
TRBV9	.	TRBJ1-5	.	TGTGCCAGCAGCGTCGGACTGAATCAGCCCCAGCATTTT	CASSVGLNQPQHF
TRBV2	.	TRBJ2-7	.	TGTGCCAGCCATCGGGATATCTCCTACGAGCAGTACTTC	CASHRDISYEQYF
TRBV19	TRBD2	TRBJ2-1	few	TGTGCCAGTTCCGGGACTAGCGGAAACAATGAGCAGTTCTTC	CASSGTSGNNEQFF
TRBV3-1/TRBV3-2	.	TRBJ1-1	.	TGTGCCAGCAGCCAAGGCTGGCAGGGGACGACTGAAGCTTTCTTT	CASSQGWQGTTEAFF
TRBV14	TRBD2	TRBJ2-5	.	TGTGCCAGCAGCCAAGAGTCGGGGGGAGAGACCCAGTACTTC	CASSQESGGETQYF
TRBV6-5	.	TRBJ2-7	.	TGTGCCAGCAGTCAATGGAGTGGGGAGCAGTACTTC	CASSQWSGEQYF
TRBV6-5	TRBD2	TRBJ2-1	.	TGTGCCAGCAGTTTCCCGGGACTAGCGGGCAATGAGCAGTTCTTC	CASSFPGLAGNEQFF
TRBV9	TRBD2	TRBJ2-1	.	TGTGCCAGCAGCGTAGGGTATAGCGGGAGCGGTAAGGTCGATGAGCAGTTCTTC	CASSVGYSGSGKVDEQFF
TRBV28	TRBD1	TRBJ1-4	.	TGTGCCAGCAGCGGCGGGACAGGCCGTAATGAAAAACTGTTTTTT	CASSGGTGRNEKLFF
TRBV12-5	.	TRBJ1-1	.	TGTGCTAGTGGCCGTGAGGGCCACACTGAAGCTTTCTTT	CASGREGHTEAFF
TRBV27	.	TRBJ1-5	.	TGTGCCAGCAGTTTTGGGCAGAATCAGCCCCAGCATTTT	CASSFGQNQPQHF
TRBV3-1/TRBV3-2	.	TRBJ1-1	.	TGTGCCAGCAGCCAAGATCAAGCCGTCGGGGGACGAGGAGCTTTCTTT	CASSQDQAVGGRGAFF
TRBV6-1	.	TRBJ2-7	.	TGTGCCAGCAGTGACCCTCGAGGATTCTACGACAGTGAGGTCTACGAGCAGTACTTC	CASSDPRGFYDSEVYEQYF
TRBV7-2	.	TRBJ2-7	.	TGTGCCAGCAGCTCACAGGTTTACGAGCAGTACTTC	CASSSQVYEQYF
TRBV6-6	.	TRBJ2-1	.	TGTGCCAGCCAGGGGAACAATGAGCAGTTCTTC	CASQGNNEQFF
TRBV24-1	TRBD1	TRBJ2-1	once	TGTGCCACCAGTGACCCGCGGGACAGGGGGAAAAATGAGCAGTTCTTC	CATSDPRDRGKNEQFF
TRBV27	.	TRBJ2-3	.	TGTGCCAGCAGTTGGTCCGGAGCCCCAGATACGCAGTATTTT	CASSWSGAPDTQYF
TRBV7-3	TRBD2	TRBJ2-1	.	TGTGCCAGCAGCTCGGGACTAGCGGGGGGCAAACAGTTCTTC	CASSSGLAGGKQFF
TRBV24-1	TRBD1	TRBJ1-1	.	TGTGCCACCCTAGGACTCCCAGGGGGCCGCGGACCTGAAGCTTTCTTT	CATLGLPGGRGPEAFF
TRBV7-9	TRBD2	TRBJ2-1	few	TGTGCCAGCAGCCCGGGACTAGCGGGAGGGAGCTCCTACAATGAGCAGTTCTTC	CASSPGLAGGSSYNEQFF
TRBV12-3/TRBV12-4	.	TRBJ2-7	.	TGTGCCAGCAGGTCTGTCTCCTACGAGCAGTACTTC	CASRSVSYEQYF
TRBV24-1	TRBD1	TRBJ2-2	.	TGTGCCACCAGTGACCCTGGACAGGGGGCTAACACCGGGGAGCTGTTTTTT	CATSDPGQGANTGELFF
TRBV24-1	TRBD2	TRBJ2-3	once	TGTGCCACCAGTGAGAGACTAGCAGGCACAGATACGCAGTATTTT	CATSERLAGTDTQYF
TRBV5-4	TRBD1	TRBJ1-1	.	TGTGCCAGCAACCCGACAGGGCGAGACACTGAAGCTTTCTTT	CASNPTGRDTEAFF
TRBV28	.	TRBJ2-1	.	TGTGCCAGCAGTGTACACCCTAGCGTGAGCTCCTACAATGAGCAGTTCTTC	CASSVHPSVSSYNEQFF
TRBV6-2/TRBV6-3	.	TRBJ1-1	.	TGTGCCAGCAGTTACACTGTTCCCCCGAACGCTTTCTTT	CASSYTVPPNAFF
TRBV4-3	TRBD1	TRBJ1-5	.	TGCGCCAGCAGCCAAGATCTCAGGGGGGCTCAGCCCCAGCATTTT	CASSQDLRGAQPQHF
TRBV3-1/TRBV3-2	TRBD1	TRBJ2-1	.	TGTGCCAGCAGTCGGGACAGAAATGAGCAGTTCTTC	CASSRDRNEQFF
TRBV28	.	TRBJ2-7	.	TGTGCCAGCAGTTCGTCCTACGAGCAGTACTTC	CASSSSYEQYF
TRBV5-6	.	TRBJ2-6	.	TGTGCCAGCAGCTTTCGGAGCTCTGGGGCCAACGTCCTGACTTTC	CASSFRSSGANVLTF
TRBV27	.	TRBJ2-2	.	TGTGCCAGCAGCCCTGGGGGGGCGGGCGGGGAGCTGTTTTTT	CASSPGGAGGELFF
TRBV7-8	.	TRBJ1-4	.	TGTGCCAGCAGCCCTATGGAGGGGACGGCGGCAAAACTGTTTTTT	CASSPMEGTAAKLFF
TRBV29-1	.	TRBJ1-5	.	TGCAGCGTGATAGACAAACAGGATCAGCCCCAGCATTTT	CSVIDKQDQPQHF
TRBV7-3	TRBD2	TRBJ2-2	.	TGTGCCAGCAGCTTAGGGAGGGAGTACACCGGGGAGCTGTTTTTT	CASSLGREYTGELFF
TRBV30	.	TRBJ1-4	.	TGTGCCTGGAATGTGAGAGGGTTGGAGGAAAAACTGTTTTTT	CAWNVRGLEEKLFF
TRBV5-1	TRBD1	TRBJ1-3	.	TGCGCCAGCAGCTTGGCTCCAGGGGGAACCTCTGGAAACACCATATATTTT	CASSLAPGGTSGNTIYF
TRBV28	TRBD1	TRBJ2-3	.	TGTGCCAGCAGTTTGGTAGGGGGCAGAGATACGCAGTATTTT	CASSLVGGRDTQYF
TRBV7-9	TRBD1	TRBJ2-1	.	TGTGCCAGCAGCTTAGGACAGGGGGGATTCTACAATGAGCAGTTCTTC	CASSLGQGGFYNEQFF
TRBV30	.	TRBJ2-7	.	TGTGCCTGGAGTGTACCTAAGAAACGTTCCTACGAGCAGTACTTC	CAWSVPKKRSYEQYF
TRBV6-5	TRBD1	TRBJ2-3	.	TGTGCCAGCAGTTTTTACAGGGGGCAGGGGACAGATACGCAGTATTTT	CASSFYRGQGTDTQYF
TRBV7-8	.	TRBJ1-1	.	TGTGCCAGCAGCTTCGGGAAGGGGAACACTGAAGCTTTCTTT	CASSFGKGNTEAFF
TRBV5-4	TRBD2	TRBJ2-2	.	TGTGCCAGCAGCCCCGGGACTAGCGGGAACACCGGGGAGCTGTTTTTT	CASSPGTSGNTGELFF
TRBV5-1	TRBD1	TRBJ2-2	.	TGCGCCAGCAGCTTGGGGAGTACAGGGGGCACCGGGGAGCTGTTTTTT	CASSLGSTGGTGELFF
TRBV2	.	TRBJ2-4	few	TGTGCCAGCAGAGGAGGGCCCCCCAACATTCAGTACTTC	CASRGGPPNIQYF
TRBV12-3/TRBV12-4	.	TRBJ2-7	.	TGTGCCAGCTCCCGGGACACTACCTACGAGCAGTACTTC	CASSRDTTYEQYF
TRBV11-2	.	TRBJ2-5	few	TGTGCCAGCAGCTTAGCAGGGTCAGAGACCCAGTACTTC	CASSLAGSETQYF
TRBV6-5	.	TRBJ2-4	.	TGTGCCAGCAGAACGACAGCAGCCAAAAACATTCAGTACTTC	CASRTTAAKNIQYF
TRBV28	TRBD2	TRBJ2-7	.	TGTGCCAGCAGTACACGAGCCACTGGGACTAGAATGTACTTC	CASSTRATGTRMYF
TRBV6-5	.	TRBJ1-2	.	TGTGCCAGCAGTTACGAGGGTGGCTACACCTTC	CASSYEGGYTF
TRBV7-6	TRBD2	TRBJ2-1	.	TGTGCCAGCAGCATCGGGGGGGGGATTTACAATGAGCAGTTCTTC	CASSIGGGIYNEQFF